This TCR beta chain derives from a study of early T cells in non-severe SARS-CoV-2 infection. V was cut by 1 base and J by 5 bases, with 6 bases left in between. CDR1 and CDR2 (germline): MGHRA, YSYEKL. The CDR3 is 13 amino acids. MiXCR, run by TCRdb on the 5' RACE reads, gives a single entry per CDR3 protein. The sample includes 85,000 to 95,000 distinct CDR3 sequences, around 15% of them seen just once. This TCR was recovered from an adult who was a healthcare worker with PCR-confirmed SARS-CoV-2 infection or an uninfected control (not recorded which). Sequenced input: whole blood. The V call is TRBV4-1, the J call TRBJ2-1, with D possibly matching TRBD2 (5 bases). This CDR3 reads CASSQVEDNEQFF. For the CDR3, the DNA is TGCGCCAGCAGCCAAGTGGAGGACAATGAGCAGTTCTTC.